Described below is a single T cell receptor (beta chain) sequence and its context. These data are taken from a study of OX40 agonist ivuxolimab in advanced cancers. The germline V gene has CDR1 SGHAT and CDR2 FQNNGV. V gave up 5 bases and J gave up 9 bases; unmatched junction bases: 6. The CDR3 runs 13 residues. Assay used: immunoSEQ multiplex PCR; TCRdb lists only in-frame clones, some missing. The sample holds over 75,000 clones, around nine tenths seen once. The J gene is TRBJ2-1, the V gene TRBV11-2; 8 positions agree with TRBD2. This clonotype originated in an adult with an advanced solid tumor such as melanoma, head and neck, liver or kidney cancer. The sequenced sample was CD4+ or CD8+ T cells sorted from blood, obtained in a trial of the OX40 agonist ivuxolimab. In nucleotides, the CDR3 is TGTGCCAGCAGCCAGACTAGCGCTGGTGAGCAGTTCTTC. It is translated as CASSQTSAGEQFF.